This T cell receptor (beta chain) was sequenced in a study of Graves' ophthalmopathy and Graves' hyperthyroidism. This clonotype has ten or more counts. Researchers took RNA transcripts and amplified TCR beta CDR3 regions from them. HTBI primers primed a first-round RT-PCR, and a second-round multiplex PCR followed. A single record per CDR3 protein comes from TCRdb applying MiXCR to the multiplex PCR reads. The data hold hundreds of thousands of distinct CDR3 sequences, with about 40% observed a single time. The CDR3 consists of 15 residues. Trimming stripped 5 bases from V and 3 bases from J, with 14 bases between.

This chain connects TRBV12-3 or TRBV12-4 to TRBJ1-5; D is possibly TRBD1 (6 bases). This TCR was recovered from an adult man with Graves' ophthalmopathy. Sequences were obtained from peripheral blood. The CDR3 DNA follows: TGTGCCAGCAGTGTGAAGGACAGTTTCAATCAGCCCCAGCATTTT. Protein product: CASSVKDSFNQPQHF.